These 15 T cell receptor beta chains originate from one sample sequenced in a study of T-cell reconstitution after alpha-beta-depleted transplantation in children. Library preparation (for TCRbeta) was performed with unique molecular identifiers. Via MiXCR, TCRdb re-called the PCR reads, giving one row per CDR3 protein. The data show 640,000 or so distinct CDR3 sequences, approximately 15% seen once. Sequencing used PBMCs from the stem cell graft donor, obtained from the stem cell graft. Receptors were obtained from a human donor who donated a stem cell graft to a child with acute myeloid leukemia.

This clonotype has a handful of counts. The chain links TRBV5-6 to TRBJ2-1, with 9 positions matching TRBD1. Germline values: CDR1 SGHDT, CDR2 YYEEEE. With 4 bases clipped from V and 16 bases from J, the junction kept 12 bases outside the gene matches. The CDR3 covers 13 residues. CDR3 loop: CASSTGQGPSKFF. The DNA for the CDR3 is TGTGCCAGCAGCACCGGACAGGGGCCGAGCAAATTCTTC. Variable domain in full (rest from reference TRBV5-6 and TRBJ2-1): DAGVTQSPTHLIKTRGQQVTLRCSPKSGHDTVSWYQQALGQGPQFIFQYYEEEERQRGNFPDRFSGHQFPNYSSELNVNALLLGDSALYLCASSTGQGPSKFFGPGTRLTVL.

The genes are TRBV7-8 and TRBJ1-6; a possible D gene is TRBD1 (5 bases). Germline CDR1 is SGHVS and CDR2 is FQNEAQ. The germline V and J ends were trimmed by 0 bases and 10 bases, with 10 bases remaining between them. CDR3 size: 14 residues. Written as DNA, the CDR3 is TGTGCCAGCAGCTTAGCAACGGGGACCTCACCCCTCCACTTT. Its translation: CASSLATGTSPLHF.

This clonotype has at least ten counts. This sequence joins TRBV29-1 and TRBJ2-2; 7 bases match TRBD1. The J segment lost 5 bases and the V segment lost 6 bases, leaving 6 bases of the junction unmatched. CDR3 length: 13 amino acids. Looked up from germline, CDR1 is SQVTM and CDR2 is ANQGSEA. CDR3 in amino acids: CSVIGQETGELFF. CDR3 coding DNA: TGCAGCGTCATAGGACAGGAGACCGGGGAGCTGTTTTTT.

The chain has TRBV28 and TRBJ2-7; TRBD1 matches 9 bases. The J segment lost 4 bases and the V segment lost 2 bases, leaving 3 bases of the junction unmatched. Germline V gives CDR1 MDHEN, CDR2 SYDVKM. The CDR3 extends over 14 amino acids. DNA of the CDR3: TGTGCCAGCAGTTTAAGGGGGACAGGGTACGAGCAGTACGTC. Translated, it gives CASSLRGTGYEQYV.

As concerns this clonotype: The limits of the CDR3 on the DNA are not certain, so only TCRdb's listed CDR3 is given. The V and J genes are TRBV7-5 and TRBJ1-1. TRBV7-5 represents a pseudogene. With termini counted, the CDR3 has 17 amino acids. The CDR3 is CISVSEGSGTKHTEAFF.

The V gene is TRBV7-2, the J gene TRBJ1-4, with D hard to call. Germline CDR1 SGHTA, CDR2 FQGNSA. Trimming left V 1 base short and J 4 bases short, with 10 bases between. The CDR3 runs to 15 residues. The DNA of the CDR3 is TGTGCCAGCAGCTTAGGGGGATTGGGTAATGAAAAACTGTTTTTT. Protein product: CASSLGGLGNEKLFF.

CDR3: CSVIGEAGYSNQPQHF. The CDR3 DNA sequence: TGCAGCGTTATCGGTGAGGCCGGGTATAGCAATCAGCCCCAGCATTTT. This chain connects TRBV29-1 to TRBJ1-5; D uncertain. The germline CDR1 and CDR2 sequences are SQVTM and ANQGSEA. There are 16 residues in the CDR3. Trimming shortened V by 5 bases and J by 0 bases, and 17 bases separated the two germline ends. Full variable domain (remainder filled in from reference TRBV29-1 and TRBJ1-5): SAVISQKPSRDICQRGTSLTIQCQVDSQVTMMFWYRQQPGQSLTLIATANQGSEATYESGFVIDKFPISRPNLTFSTLTVSNMSPEDSSIYLCSVIGEAGYSNQPQHFGDGTRLSIL.

As to this clonotype: This may be a read error, as it is one base from a much larger clone. The V and J genes are TRBV20-1 and TRBJ2-2; D possibly matches TRBD1 or TRBD2 (5 bases each). The ends were cut back, 6 bases at V and 9 bases at J, with 17 bases in the middle. Germline values: CDR1 DFQATT, CDR2 SNEGSKA (reference sequence). This CDR3 spans 13 amino acids. The CDR3 protein is CSAWDPGTRELFF. For the CDR3, the DNA is TGCAGTGCGTGGGACCCTGGGACCAGGGAGCTGTTTTTT.

The table lists this clonotype with a few counts. The chain carries TRBV30 and TRBJ1-1; D is unresolved. The CDR3 is made up of 12 amino acids. V dropped 6 bases and J dropped 1 base, with 9 bases sitting between them. The germline V gene encodes CDR1 GTSNPN and CDR2 SVGIG (reference sequence). CDR3 in DNA: TGTGCCTGTACAAGGGCGAACACTGAAGCTTTCTTT. This encodes CACTRANTEAFF.

The chain carries TRBV7-3 and TRBJ1-2, with 7 bases that match TRBD1. The V gene end was trimmed by 5 bases and the J gene end by 4 bases; junction bases not matched to a gene: 10. The germline V gene encodes CDR1 SGHTA and CDR2 FQGTGA. The CDR3 is made up of 15 amino acids. The CDR3 DNA is TGTGCCAGCAGCCAAGTAGGGGGCGACCTCTATGGCTACACCTTC. This translates into CASSQVGGDLYGYTF.

The chain carries TRBV4-1 and TRBJ1-5, with TRBD1 matching 9 bases. The CDR3 is 15 amino acids. V trimming: 2 bases; J trimming: 6 bases; junction bases outside the gene matches: 5. Germline V gene data show CDR1 as MGHRA and CDR2 as YSYEKL. Here the CDR3 DNA reads TGCGCCAGCAGCCAACTCGGACAGGGGACTCAGCCCCAGCATTTT. Translated, it gives CASSQLGQGTQPQHF.

V and J are TRBV5-1 and TRBJ2-5; 10 nucleotides line up with TRBD2. From germline, CDR1 is SGHRS and CDR2 YFSETQ. The CDR3 has 15 amino acids. Trimming removed 5 bases from V and 5 bases from J; junction bases left unmatched: 9. The CDR3, as DNA: TGCGCCAGCAGACTAGCGGGAACCTTAGGGGAGACCCAGTACTTC. The encoded protein is CASRLAGTLGETQYF.

The chain links TRBV29-1 to TRBJ1-1; a possible D gene is TRBD1 (5 bases). CDR1 is SQVTM and CDR2 is ANQGSEA in the germline V gene. The CDR3 loop spans 13 amino acids. V shed 0 bases and J shed 7 bases, with 12 bases lying between them. The CDR3 coding sequence is TGCAGCGTTGAAGAGTTTCAGGGAAATGAAGCTTTCTTT. Translating gives CSVEEFQGNEAFF. The variable domain in full, completed from reference TRBV29-1 and TRBJ1-1, reads SAVISQKPSRDICQRGTSLTIQCQVDSQVTMMFWYRQQPGQSLTLIATANQGSEATYESGFVIDKFPISRPNLTFSTLTVSNMSPEDSSIYLCSVEEFQGNEAFFGQGTRLTVV.

This clonotype was detected a few times. The gene calls are TRBV7-2 and TRBJ1-3, with D hard to call. Germline assignment: CDR1 SGHTA and CDR2 FQGNSA. The CDR3 length is 15 residues. V lost 4 bases, J lost 0 bases, and 10 bases lay in between. The CDR3 DNA sequence: TGTGCCAGCAGCTATCCGGGAGACTCTGGAAACACCATATATTTT. As protein: CASSYPGDSGNTIYF.

This clonotype was counted ten times or more. The rearrangement uses TRBV6-1 and TRBJ2-1; 10 nucleotides line up with TRBD1. V lost 6 bases to trimming and J lost 6 bases; unmatched junction nucleotides: 5. This CDR3 spans 14 amino acids. The germline CDR1 and CDR2 sequences are MNHNS and SASEGT. The CDR3 coding sequence is TGTGCCAGCAGAAGGACAGGGGGAGGCAATGAGCAGTTCTTC. Translating gives CASRRTGGGNEQFF.